The text below deals with one TCR beta chain. This record comes from a study of T-cell reconstitution after alpha-beta-depleted transplantation in children. The length of the CDR3 is 14 residues. V dropped 4 bases and J dropped 10; count of bases not matched to a gene: 5. Germline values: CDR1 LGHNT, CDR2 FRNRAP. Unique molecular identifiers were used in preparing the TCRbeta library. TCRdb reprocessed the PCR reads via MiXCR and lists one record per CDR3 protein. This sample has some 600,000 distinct CDR3 sequences; 16% occur once, and the top ten carry 0.8% to 1.1%. The sequence was collected from a human donor who donated a stem cell graft to a child with acute myeloid leukemia. This rearrangement joins TRBV12-5 to TRBJ1-4; 11 bases map to TRBD1. The source was PBMCs from the stem cell graft donor, collected from the stem cell graft. CDR3 sequence (DNA): TGTGCTAGTGGTTCTGGACAGGGGGCAGGAAAACTGTTTTTT. This codes for CASGSGQGAGKLFF.